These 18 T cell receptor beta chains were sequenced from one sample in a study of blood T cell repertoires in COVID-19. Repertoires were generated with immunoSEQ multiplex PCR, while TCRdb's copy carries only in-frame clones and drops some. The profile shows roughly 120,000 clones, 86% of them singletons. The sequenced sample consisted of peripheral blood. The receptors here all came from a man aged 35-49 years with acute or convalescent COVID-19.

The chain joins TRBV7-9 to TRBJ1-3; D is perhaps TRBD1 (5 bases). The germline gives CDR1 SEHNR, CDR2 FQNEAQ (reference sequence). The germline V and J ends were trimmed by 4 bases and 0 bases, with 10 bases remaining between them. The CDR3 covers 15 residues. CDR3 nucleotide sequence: TGTGCCAGCAGCTCAGGACAAACCTCTGGAAACACCATATATTTT. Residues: CASSSGQTSGNTIYF.

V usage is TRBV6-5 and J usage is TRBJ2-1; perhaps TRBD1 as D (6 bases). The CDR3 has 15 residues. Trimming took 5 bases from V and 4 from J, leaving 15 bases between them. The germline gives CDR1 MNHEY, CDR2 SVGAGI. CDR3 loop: CASSPLGTSYNEQFF. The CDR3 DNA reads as TGTGCCAGCAGTCCCCTGGGGACAAGTTACAATGAGCAGTTCTTC.

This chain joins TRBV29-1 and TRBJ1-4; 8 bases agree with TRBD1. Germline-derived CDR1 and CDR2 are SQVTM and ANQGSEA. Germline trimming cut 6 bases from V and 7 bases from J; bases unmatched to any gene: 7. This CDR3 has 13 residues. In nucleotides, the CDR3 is TGCAGCGTCCAGGCGACAGGGGTTGAAAAACTGTTTTTT. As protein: CSVQATGVEKLFF.

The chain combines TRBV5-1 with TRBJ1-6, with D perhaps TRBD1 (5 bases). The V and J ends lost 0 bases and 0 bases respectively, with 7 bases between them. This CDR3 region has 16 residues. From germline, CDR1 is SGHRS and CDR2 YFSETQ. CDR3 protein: CASSLGQNSYNSPLHF. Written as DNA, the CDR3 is TGCGCCAGCAGCTTGGGACAGAACTCCTATAATTCACCCCTCCACTTT.

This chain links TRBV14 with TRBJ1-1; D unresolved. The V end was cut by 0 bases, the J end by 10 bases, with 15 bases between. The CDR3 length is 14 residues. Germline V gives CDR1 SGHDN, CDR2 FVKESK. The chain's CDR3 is CASSQDFVDWRAFF. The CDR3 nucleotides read TGTGCCAGCAGCCAAGATTTCGTTGACTGGAGAGCTTTCTTT.

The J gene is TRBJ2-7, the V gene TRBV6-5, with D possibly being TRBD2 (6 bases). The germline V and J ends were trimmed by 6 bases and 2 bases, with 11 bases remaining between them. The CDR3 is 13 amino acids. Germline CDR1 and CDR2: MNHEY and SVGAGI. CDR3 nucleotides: TGTGCCAGCAGCCCGGGGGTCACCTACGAGCAGTACTTC. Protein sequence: CASSPGVTYEQYF.

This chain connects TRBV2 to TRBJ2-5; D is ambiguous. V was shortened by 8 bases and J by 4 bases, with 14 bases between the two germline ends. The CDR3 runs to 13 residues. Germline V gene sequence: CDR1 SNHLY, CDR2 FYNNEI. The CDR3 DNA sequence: TGTGCCAGCTGTCTTGCCCCGGGAGAGACCCAGTACTTC. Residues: CASCLAPGETQYF.

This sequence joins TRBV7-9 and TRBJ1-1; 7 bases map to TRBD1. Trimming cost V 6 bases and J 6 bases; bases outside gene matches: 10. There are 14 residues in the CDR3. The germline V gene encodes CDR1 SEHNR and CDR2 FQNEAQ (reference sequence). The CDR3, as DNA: TGTGCCAGCAGACCCGGGACAGACGCACCTGAAGCTTTCTTT. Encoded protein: CASRPGTDAPEAFF.

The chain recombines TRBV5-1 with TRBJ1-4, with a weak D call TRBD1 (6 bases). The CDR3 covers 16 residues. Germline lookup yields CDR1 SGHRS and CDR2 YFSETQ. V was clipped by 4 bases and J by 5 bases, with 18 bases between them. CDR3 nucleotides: TGCGCCAGCAGCCGCGGCGGGGGGCCAAAGAATGAAAAACTGTTTTTT. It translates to CASSRGGGPKNEKLFF. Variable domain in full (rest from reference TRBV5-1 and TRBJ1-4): KAGVTQTPRYLIKTRGQQVTLSCSPISGHRSVSWYQQTPGQGLQFLFEYFSETQRNKGNFPGRFSGRQFSNSRSEMNVSTLELGDSALYLCASSRGGGPKNEKLFFGSGTQLSVL.

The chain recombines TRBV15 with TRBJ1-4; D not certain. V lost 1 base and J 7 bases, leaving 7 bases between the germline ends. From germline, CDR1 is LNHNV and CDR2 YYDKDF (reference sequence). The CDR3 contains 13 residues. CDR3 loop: CATSRALFEKLFF. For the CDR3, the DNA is TGTGCCACCAGCAGAGCCCTCTTTGAAAAACTGTTTTTT.

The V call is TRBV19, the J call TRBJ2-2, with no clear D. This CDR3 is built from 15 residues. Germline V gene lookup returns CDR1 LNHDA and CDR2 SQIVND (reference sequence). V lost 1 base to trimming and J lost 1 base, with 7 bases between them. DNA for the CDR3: TGTGCCAGTAGTATAGCCGCGAGGAACACCGGGGAGCTGTTTTTT. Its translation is CASSIAARNTGELFF.

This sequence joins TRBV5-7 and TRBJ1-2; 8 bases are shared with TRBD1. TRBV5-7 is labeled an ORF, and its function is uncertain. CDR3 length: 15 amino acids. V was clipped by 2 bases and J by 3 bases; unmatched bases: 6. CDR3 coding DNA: TGTGCCAGCAGCTTACCAGGGGGCGCGGACTATGGCTACACCTTC. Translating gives CASSLPGGADYGYTF.

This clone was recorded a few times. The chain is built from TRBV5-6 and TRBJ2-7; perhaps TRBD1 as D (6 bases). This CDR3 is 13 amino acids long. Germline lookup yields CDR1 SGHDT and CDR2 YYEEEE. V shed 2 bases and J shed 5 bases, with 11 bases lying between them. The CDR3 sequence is CASSFRGFNEQYF. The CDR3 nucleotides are TGTGCCAGCAGCTTTAGGGGGTTTAACGAGCAGTACTTC.

CDR3: CASSRTNRVGTEAFF. The CDR3 nucleotides read TGTGCCAGCAGCCGCACCAACAGGGTAGGGACTGAAGCTTTCTTT. The V call is TRBV7-2, the J call TRBJ1-1, with TRBD1 as a possible D gene (6 bases). CDR1 and CDR2 from the germline V gene are SGHTA and FQGNSA. The CDR3 is made up of 15 amino acids. Trimming pared 5 bases from V and 5 bases from J, leaving 18 bases between.

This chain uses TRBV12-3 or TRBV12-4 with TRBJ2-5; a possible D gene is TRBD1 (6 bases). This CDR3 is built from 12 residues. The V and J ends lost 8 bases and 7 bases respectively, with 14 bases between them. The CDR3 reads CASGRGWGTQYF. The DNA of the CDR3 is TGTGCCAGCGGCAGGGGCTGGGGGACCCAGTACTTC.

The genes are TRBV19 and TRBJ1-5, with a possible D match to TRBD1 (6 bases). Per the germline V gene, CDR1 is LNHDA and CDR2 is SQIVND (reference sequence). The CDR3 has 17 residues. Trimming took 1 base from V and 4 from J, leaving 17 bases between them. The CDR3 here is CASSIGDRARGNQPQHF. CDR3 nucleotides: TGTGCCAGTAGTATAGGCGATAGGGCGAGGGGGAATCAGCCCCAGCATTTT.

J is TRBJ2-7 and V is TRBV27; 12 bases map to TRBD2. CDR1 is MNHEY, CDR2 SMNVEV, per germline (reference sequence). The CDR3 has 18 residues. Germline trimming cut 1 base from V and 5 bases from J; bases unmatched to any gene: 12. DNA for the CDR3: TGTGCCAGCAGTTTATTCCCCTTGACTAGCGGGAGTATACACGAGCAGTACTTC. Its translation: CASSLFPLTSGSIHEQYF.

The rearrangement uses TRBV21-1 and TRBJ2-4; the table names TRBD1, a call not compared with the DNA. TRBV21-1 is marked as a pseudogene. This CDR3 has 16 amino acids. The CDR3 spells CASSTCGQGAFYIQYF. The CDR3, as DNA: TGTGCCAGCAGCACCTGCGGACAGGGGGCTTTTTACATTCAGTACTTC.